Below, 17 T cell receptor beta chains from the same sample are listed, as sequenced in a study of cytomegalovirus exposure and HLA in healthy donors. Researchers ran the PCR with 60 Vbeta and 13 Jbeta primers. Generated by immunoSEQ multiplex PCR, the TCRdb table keeps only in-frame clones and is missing some. This sample yields approximately 150,000 clones, of which more than 70% are seen a single time; approximately 0.9% belongs to the top ten. Sequenced sample: PBMCs. The receptors were gathered from a woman aged 55-75 years in good health and CMV-seronegative.

This chain joins TRBV5-1 and TRBJ1-2; TRBD1 is a possible D gene (5 bases). The CDR3 is 14 amino acids. V lost 1 base, J lost 6 bases, and 13 bases lay in between. The germline V gene has CDR1 SGHRS and CDR2 YFSETQ. CDR3 sequence reads: CASSLNTGTNGYTF. The CDR3 DNA sequence: TGCGCCAGCAGCTTGAACACAGGAACGAATGGCTACACCTTC.

V is TRBV12-5 and J is TRBJ2-3, with a tentative D call TRBD2 (5 bases). Germline CDR1 is LGHNT and CDR2 is FRNRAP. The length of the CDR3 is 15 residues. Trimming stripped 1 base from V and 7 bases from J, with 15 bases between. The CDR3 DNA follows: TGTGCTAGTGGTTTGGGTCTAGGAGCGGCACATACGCAGTATTTT. Protein: CASGLGLGAAHTQYF.

This rearrangement joins TRBV18 to TRBJ2-1, with D tentatively TRBD1 (6 bases). Germline loops: CDR1 KGHSH, CDR2 LQKENI. Trimming removed 5 bases at V and 4 bases at J, with 15 bases between. The CDR3 is 15 amino acids. This CDR3 is CASSSQGGAYNEQFF. Written as DNA, the CDR3 is TGTGCCAGCTCATCACAGGGTGGGGCTTACAATGAGCAGTTCTTC.

CDR3 residues: CASSRQGSNTGELFF. The CDR3 DNA reads as TGTGCCAGCAGCCGACAGGGAAGTAACACCGGGGAGCTGTTTTTT. This chain joins TRBV6-5 and TRBJ2-2; 7 positions match TRBD1. The CDR3 totals 15 residues. V dropped 6 bases and J dropped 2; count of bases not matched to a gene: 6. Germline assignment: CDR1 MNHEY and CDR2 SVGAGI.

The chain recombines TRBV7-3 with TRBJ2-7; possibly TRBD1 for D (5 bases). The CDR3 length is 14 residues. Per the germline V gene, CDR1 is SGHTA and CDR2 is FQGTGA. V was clipped by 3 bases and J by 0 bases, with 9 bases between them. The CDR3 bases are TGTGCCAGCAGCTTGGGGCGTTCCTCCTACGAGCAGTACTTC. Translated, it gives CASSLGRSSYEQYF.

The chain combines TRBV6-1 with TRBJ2-7; D remains unclear. Per the germline V gene, CDR1 is MNHNS and CDR2 is SASEGT. This CDR3 has 13 amino acids. V lost 6 bases and J 0 bases, leaving 9 bases between the germline ends. The CDR3 nucleotides are TGTGCCAGCAGGTGGGCGAGCTCCTACGAGCAGTACTTC. Amino acid sequence: CASRWASSYEQYF.

This chain joins TRBV6-6 and TRBJ2-1; 8 bases map to TRBD1. Per germline, CDR1 MNHNY and CDR2 SVGAGI (reference sequence). The CDR3 contains 16 residues. J was trimmed by 9 bases and V by 2 bases; bases with no gene match: 12. In DNA, the CDR3 is TGTGCCAGCAGTTACCCACCGGGACAGGCAAGCGGTGAGCAGTTCTTC. Amino acid sequence: CASSYPPGQASGEQFF.

This clone was found a few times. This sequence joins TRBV18 and TRBJ2-1; 10 bases map to TRBD1. The CDR3 runs to 14 residues. The germline V gene encodes CDR1 KGHSH and CDR2 LQKENI. Losses at the gene ends were 3 bases for V and 7 bases for J; bases not matched to a gene: 3. Written as DNA, the CDR3 is TGTGCCAGCTCACCGGGACAGGGGTGGAATGAGCAGTTCTTC. Amino acids: CASSPGQGWNEQFF.

The chain uses TRBV2 and TRBJ2-7, with D possibly TRBD1 on 6 matching bases. Deletions cut 8 bases from V and 0 bases from J, with 11 bases between. Germline values: CDR1 SNHLY, CDR2 FYNNEI. There are 13 residues in the CDR3. CDR3 in DNA: TGTGCCAGCGAGAGGGACACCTCCTACGAGCAGTACTTC. It encodes CASERDTSYEQYF.

The V gene is TRBV10-1, the J gene TRBJ2-3; 8 nucleotides align to TRBD2. CDR1 is WNHNN and CDR2 is SYGVQD in the germline V gene (reference sequence). This CDR3 is built from 15 residues. Trimming took 0 bases from V and 2 from J; bases not matched to a gene: 1. CDR3: CASSESGLATDTQYF. For the CDR3, the DNA is TGCGCCAGCAGTGAGTCTGGACTAGCCACAGATACGCAGTATTTT.

This rearrangement joins TRBV27 to TRBJ2-2; D might be TRBD1 (5 bases). This CDR3 spans 14 amino acids. V lost 6 bases and J 4 bases, leaving 12 bases between the germline ends. CDR1 is MNHEY and CDR2 is SMNVEV in the germline V gene (reference sequence). The CDR3 region has the DNA TGTGCCAGCAGCCCAGGGTTTACCACCGGGGAGCTGTTTTTT. It translates to CASSPGFTTGELFF.

The chain couples TRBV11-2 to TRBJ1-4; D is perhaps TRBD1 (5 bases). Trimming took 1 base from V and 2 from J, leaving 8 bases between them. The CDR3 length is 15 residues. Germline CDR1 and CDR2: SGHAT and FQNNGV. The CDR3: CASSLVGGTNEKLFF. CDR3 sequence (DNA): TGTGCCAGCAGCTTAGTCGGGGGGACTAATGAAAAACTGTTTTTT.

This clone turned up a few times. CDR3 coding DNA: TGTGCCAGCAGCCTGCTTCGGGACTTACAGGTCGGGGAGCTGTTTTTT. Residues: CASSLLRDLQVGELFF. The V call is TRBV5-6, the J call TRBJ2-2; D perhaps matches TRBD2 (6 bases). The V gene's germline CDR1 is SGHDT and CDR2 YYEEEE. The V and J ends lost 4 bases and 7 bases respectively, with 20 bases between them. CDR3 length: 16 residues.

V is TRBV28 and J is TRBJ1-1; D unclear. The V gene lost 6 bases and the J gene lost 5 bases, with 10 bases spanning the gap. The CDR3 length is 12 residues. Germline loops: CDR1 MDHEN, CDR2 SYDVKM. CDR3 amino acids: CASSYLPTEAFF. The CDR3, as DNA: TGTGCCAGCAGCTACCTTCCGACTGAAGCTTTCTTT. Full variable domain (rest looked up from reference TRBV28 and TRBJ1-1): DVKVTQSSRYLVKRTGEKVFLECVQDMDHENMFWYRQDPGLGLRLIYFSYDVKMKEKGDIPEGYSVSREKKERFSLILESASTNQTSMYLCASSYLPTEAFFGQGTRLTVV.

As regards this clone: At one end the junction does not follow the germline gene, possibly because of a read error. The CDR3 loop reads CSSSFRGTSGANVLTF. In DNA, the CDR3 is TGTTCCAGCAGCTTTAGGGGGACCTCTGGGGCCAACGTCCTGACTTTC. This chain links TRBV7-9 with TRBJ2-6, with a possible D match to TRBD1 (6 bases). Germline V gene lookup returns CDR1 SEHNR and CDR2 FQNEAQ (reference sequence). This CDR3 region has 16 residues.

The chain carries TRBV28 and TRBJ1-4, with D maybe TRBD1 (6 bases). Germline CDR1 and CDR2: MDHEN and SYDVKM. This CDR3 has 15 amino acids. Trimming left V 6 bases short and J 5 bases short, with 16 bases between. In DNA, the CDR3 is TGTGCCAGCAGGGACGACAGGAGGAGCAATGAAAAACTGTTTTTT. This translates into CASRDDRRSNEKLFF.

This clone was recorded only once. The V call is TRBV5-5, the J call TRBJ2-7, with TRBD1 matching 10 bases. The CDR3 covers 15 residues. From germline, CDR1 is SGHKS and CDR2 YYEKEE (reference sequence). V shed 3 bases and J 4 bases; nucleotides not matched to a gene: 7. Here the CDR3 DNA reads TGTGCCAGCAGCTGGGCGGGACAGGGGTTGTACGAGCAGTACTTC. Translated: CASSWAGQGLYEQYF.